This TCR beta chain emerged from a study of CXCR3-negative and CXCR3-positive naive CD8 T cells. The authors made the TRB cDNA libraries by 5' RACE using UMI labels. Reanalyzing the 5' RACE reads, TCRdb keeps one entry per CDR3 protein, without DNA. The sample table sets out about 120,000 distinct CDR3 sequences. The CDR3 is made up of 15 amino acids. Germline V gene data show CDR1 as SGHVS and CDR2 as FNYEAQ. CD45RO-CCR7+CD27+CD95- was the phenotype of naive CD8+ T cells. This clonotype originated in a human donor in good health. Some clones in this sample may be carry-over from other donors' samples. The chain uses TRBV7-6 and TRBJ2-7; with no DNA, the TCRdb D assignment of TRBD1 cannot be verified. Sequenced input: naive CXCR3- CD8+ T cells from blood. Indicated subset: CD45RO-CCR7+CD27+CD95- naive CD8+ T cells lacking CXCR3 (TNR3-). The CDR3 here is CASSNTGTGAHEQYF.